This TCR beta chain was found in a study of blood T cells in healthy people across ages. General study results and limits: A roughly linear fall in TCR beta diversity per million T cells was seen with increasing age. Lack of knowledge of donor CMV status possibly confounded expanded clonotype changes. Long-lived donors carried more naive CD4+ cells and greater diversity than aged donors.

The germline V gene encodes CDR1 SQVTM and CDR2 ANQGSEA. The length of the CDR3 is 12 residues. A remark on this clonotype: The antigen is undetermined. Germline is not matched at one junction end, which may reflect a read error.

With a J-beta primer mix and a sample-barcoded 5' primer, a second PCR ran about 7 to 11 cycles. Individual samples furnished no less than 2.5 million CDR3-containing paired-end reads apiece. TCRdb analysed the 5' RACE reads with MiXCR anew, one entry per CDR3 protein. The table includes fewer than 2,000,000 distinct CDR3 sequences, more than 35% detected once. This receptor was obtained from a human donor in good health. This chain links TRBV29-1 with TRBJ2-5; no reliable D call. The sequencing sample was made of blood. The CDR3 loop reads CSVEGAEEAQYF. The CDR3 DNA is TGCAGCGTTGAAGGCGCAGAAGAGGCCCAGTACTTC.